The rows below give T cell receptor beta chains drawn from one sample of a study of T-cell memory formation after mild COVID-19. TCRdb reanalysed the 5' RACE reads using MiXCR and keeps one entry per CDR3 protein. The sample lists around 440,000 distinct CDR3 sequences; around a sixth were seen once. Sequencing used PBMCs or a T cell subset sorted from them (not recorded which). These receptors all stem from an adult woman who had mild COVID-19 (a few samples of this study predate the infection). Cell type and time point are not known. Both conserved end residues are part of each CDR3. D genes are given only for firm matches. A clone size is listed for some rows: how often the clone was seen (once, few, many), or a class if it is expanded.

D gene	clone size	V gene	J gene	CDR3 protein	CDR3 DNA
-	-	TRBV20-1	TRBJ2-7	CSARETFVQSYEQYF	TGCAGTGCTAGAGAAACCTTCGTTCAAAGCTACGAGCAGTACTTC
-	-	TRBV4-1	TRBJ2-5	CASSPPLVLRQETQYF	TGCGCCAGCAGCCCACCCTTAGTCCTCAGACAAGAGACCCAGTACTTC
-	-	TRBV9	TRBJ2-5	CASSPRGDGTQYF	TGTGCCAGCAGCCCGAGGGGGGACGGGACCCAGTACTTC
-	-	TRBV7-9	TRBJ2-5	CASSLRAGVETQYF	TGTGCCAGCAGCTTAAGGGCCGGGGTGGAGACCCAGTACTTC
TRBD1	-	TRBV29-1	TRBJ2-3	CSVEGHQGAADTQYF	TGCAGCGTTGAAGGTCACCAGGGGGCCGCAGATACGCAGTATTTT
-	-	TRBV20-1	TRBJ1-1	CSARDLGRVTTEAFF	TGCAGTGCTAGAGATCTAGGCAGGGTAACCACTGAAGCTTTCTTT
TRBD1	-	TRBV2	TRBJ2-2	CASRSTGDPGELFF	TGTGCCAGCAGATCGACAGGGGACCCCGGGGAGCTGTTTTTT
-	-	TRBV19	TRBJ2-3	CASSLMDSTDTQYF	TGTGCCAGTAGTCTCATGGACAGCACAGATACGCAGTATTTT
-	many	TRBV5-1	TRBJ2-1	CASSPTGRVSSGNEQFF	TGCGCCAGCAGCCCAACGGGCCGGGTGTCGTCAGGCAATGAGCAGTTCTTC
-	few	TRBV29-1	TRBJ2-1	CSGRIPSYNEQFF	TGCAGCGGAAGGATCCCATCCTACAATGAGCAGTTCTTC
TRBD1	few	TRBV29-1	TRBJ2-7	CSVSDGTGAYEQYF	TGCAGCGTTTCCGATGGGACAGGAGCCTACGAGCAGTACTTC
-	-	TRBV4-3	TRBJ2-2	CASSQETPELSGELFF	TGCGCCAGCAGCCAAGAAACCCCCGAACTGAGCGGGGAGCTGTTTTTT
-	-	TRBV12-3/TRBV12-4	TRBJ2-7	CASSFGTGGETYEQYF	TGTGCCAGCAGTTTCGGCACAGGGGGGGAAACCTACGAGCAGTACTTC
-	few	TRBV20-1	TRBJ2-2	CSASKVRNTGELFF	TGCAGTGCTAGTAAGGTTAGGAACACCGGGGAGCTGTTTTTT
-	few	TRBV5-6	TRBJ2-5	CASSFPNGAETQYF	TGTGCCAGCAGCTTCCCAAACGGGGCGGAGACCCAGTACTTC
-	few	TRBV30	TRBJ1-2	CAWSEDNYGYTF	TGTGCCTGGAGTGAGGACAACTATGGCTACACCTTC
-	few	TRBV12-3/TRBV12-4	TRBJ2-1	CASSLGWVRVGNEQFF	TGTGCCAGCAGTTTGGGTTGGGTCAGGGTTGGCAATGAGCAGTTCTTC
-	many	TRBV12-3/TRBV12-4	TRBJ2-7	CASSSTGLSYEQYF	TGTGCCAGCAGTTCGACAGGTCTCTCCTACGAGCAGTACTTC
-	-	TRBV9	TRBJ1-1	CASSPSTIYTEAFF	TGTGCCAGCAGCCCTTCAACCATATACACTGAAGCTTTCTTT
-	many	TRBV11-2	TRBJ2-4	CASSFLAKNIQYF	TGTGCCAGCAGCTTCCTAGCCAAAAACATTCAGTACTTC
-	few	TRBV7-9	TRBJ2-3	CASSPAELSTDTQYF	TGTGCCAGCAGCCCAGCGGAACTTAGCACAGATACGCAGTATTTT
-	few	TRBV4-3	TRBJ2-2	CASSQAGRGGELFF	TGCGCCAGCAGCCAAGCAGGACGGGGCGGGGAGCTGTTTTTT
TRBD1	few	TRBV24-1	TRBJ2-1	CATSDSDRTGMNEQFF	TGTGCCACCAGTGATTCTGACCGGACAGGGATGAATGAGCAGTTCTTC
-	-	TRBV24-1	TRBJ1-2	CATSDPTGQGNGYTF	TGTGCCACCAGTGACCCGACGGGGCAGGGAAATGGCTACACCTTC
-	few	TRBV6-6	TRBJ2-7	CASSWDSDEQYF	TGTGCCAGCAGCTGGGATTCCGACGAGCAGTACTTC
-	few	TRBV5-8	TRBJ2-1	CASSLRGTGYNEQFF	TGTGCCAGCAGCTTGAGGGGGACCGGGTACAATGAGCAGTTCTTC
-	-	TRBV19	TRBJ2-7	CASSISGTGSYEQYF	TGTGCCAGTAGTATCTCAGGAACGGGCTCCTACGAGCAGTACTTC
TRBD2	few	TRBV20-1	TRBJ2-1	CSATNSAGVGEQFF	TGCAGTGCCACAAACAGTGCGGGAGTCGGTGAGCAGTTCTTC
-	-	TRBV30	TRBJ1-1	CAWSQIALNTEAFF	TGTGCCTGGAGTCAGATCGCCCTGAACACTGAAGCTTTCTTT
-	-	TRBV20-1	TRBJ1-1	CSARADLRGAEAFF	TGCAGTGCTAGAGCGGACCTCCGGGGCGCTGAAGCTTTCTTT
-	-	TRBV6-1	TRBJ1-1	CASSLYRDSEAFF	TGTGCCAGCAGCTTATACCGGGACTCTGAAGCTTTCTTT
TRBD1	-	TRBV29-1	TRBJ1-3	CSVEKGASGNTIYF	TGCAGCGTTGAGAAGGGGGCTTCTGGAAACACCATATATTTT
-	-	TRBV27	TRBJ2-7	CASSASGTYFYEQYF	TGTGCCAGCAGTGCTTCCGGGACATACTTCTACGAGCAGTACTTC
-	-	TRBV20-1	TRBJ1-6	CSARAPGDSPLHF	TGCAGTGCTAGAGCCCCCGGGGATTCACCCCTCCACTTT
-	-	TRBV14	TRBJ2-2	CASSQDGTTTGDLFF	TGTGCCAGCAGCCAAGATGGGACCACGACCGGGGATCTGTTTTTT
-	many	TRBV24-1	TRBJ2-4	CATSDLNGNIQYF	TGTGCCACCAGTGATTTGAACGGGAACATTCAGTACTTC
-	-	TRBV30	TRBJ1-6	CAWSRGGFVDNSPLHF	TGTGCCTGGTCGCGAGGGGGGTTCGTCGATAATTCACCCCTCCACTTT
-	-	TRBV19	TRBJ1-1	CASSTIEIVTEAFF	TGTGCCAGTAGTACGATAGAAATCGTGACTGAAGCTTTCTTT
TRBD1	-	TRBV29-1	TRBJ2-5	CSVERHVPGTGGKETQYF	TGCAGCGTTGAACGCCACGTTCCCGGGACAGGGGGCAAAGAGACCCAGTACTTC
-	-	TRBV10-3	TRBJ2-7	CAISEKSYEQYF	TGTGCCATCAGTGAAAAATCCTACGAGCAGTACTTC
-	-	TRBV5-6	TRBJ2-7	CASSLRQVLSYEQYF	TGTGCCAGCAGCTTAAGGCAGGTCCTCTCCTACGAGCAGTACTTC
-	few	TRBV7-9	TRBJ1-1	CASSTASRGAFF	TGTGCCAGCAGCACCGCTTCGCGCGGAGCTTTCTTT
-	-	TRBV2	TRBJ2-4	CASRVGITGNIQYF	TGTGCCAGCAGAGTTGGGATCACGGGGAACATTCAGTACTTC
-	few	TRBV5-1	TRBJ2-5	CASSPLEREQETQYF	TGCGCCAGCAGCCCACTGGAACGTGAGCAAGAGACCCAGTACTTC
-	-	TRBV18	TRBJ2-1	CASSPRDIALSFF	TGTGCCAGCTCACCTAGGGACATTGCTCTCTCGTTCTTC
TRBD1	-	TRBV12-3/TRBV12-4	TRBJ1-5	CASSSQGGSNQPQHF	TGTGCCAGCAGCTCCCAGGGGGGGAGCAATCAGCCCCAGCATTTT
-	-	TRBV4-2	TRBJ2-1	CASSQGELGRNEQFF	TGTGCCAGCAGCCAGGGTGAACTGGGACGGAATGAGCAGTTCTTC
-	many	TRBV5-1	TRBJ2-3	CASSPDQTTDTQYF	TGCGCCAGCAGCCCGGATCAAACGACAGATACGCAGTATTTT
TRBD1	-	TRBV4-2	TRBJ2-7	CASSQGTGFQKQYF	TGTGCCAGCAGCCAAGGGACAGGGTTCCAGAAGCAGTACTTC
TRBD1	many	TRBV5-1	TRBJ2-2	CASSGGASTGDWDTGELFF	TGCGCCAGCAGCGGTGGCGCGTCTACAGGGGATTGGGACACCGGGGAGCTGTTTTTT
-	many	TRBV3-1	TRBJ2-1	CASSQGERNEQFF	TGTGCCAGCAGCCAAGGCGAGCGCAATGAGCAGTTCTTC
-	-	TRBV23-1	TRBJ2-2	CASSQEELHYLPGELFF	TGCGCCAGCAGTCAAGAAGAACTTCACTATCTACCCGGGGAGCTGTTTTTT
TRBD2	few	TRBV12-3/TRBV12-4	TRBJ2-1	CASSFVGGAGEQFF	TGTGCCAGCAGTTTTGTCGGGGGGGCAGGTGAGCAGTTCTTC
TRBD2	-	TRBV5-1	TRBJ2-7	CASSLPLGTSGGSSYEQYF	TGCGCCAGCAGCTTGCCCCTTGGGACTAGCGGGGGGAGCTCCTACGAGCAGTACTTC
TRBD2	-	TRBV4-2	TRBJ2-7	CASSQDRPPRGGVYEQYF	TGTGCCAGCAGCCAAGATAGGCCCCCGCGGGGGGGCGTTTACGAGCAGTACTTC
TRBD1	-	TRBV3-1	TRBJ2-7	CASSQEGQLTYEQYF	TGTGCCAGCAGCCAAGAGGGACAGCTGACCTACGAGCAGTACTTC
-	-	TRBV18	TRBJ2-1	CASSPEIPIEQFF	TGTGCCAGCTCACCAGAGATCCCAATTGAGCAGTTCTTC
-	-	TRBV20-1	TRBJ2-1	CSARVVGRGYNEQFF	TGCAGTGCTAGAGTCGTGGGGCGGGGTTACAATGAGCAGTTCTTC